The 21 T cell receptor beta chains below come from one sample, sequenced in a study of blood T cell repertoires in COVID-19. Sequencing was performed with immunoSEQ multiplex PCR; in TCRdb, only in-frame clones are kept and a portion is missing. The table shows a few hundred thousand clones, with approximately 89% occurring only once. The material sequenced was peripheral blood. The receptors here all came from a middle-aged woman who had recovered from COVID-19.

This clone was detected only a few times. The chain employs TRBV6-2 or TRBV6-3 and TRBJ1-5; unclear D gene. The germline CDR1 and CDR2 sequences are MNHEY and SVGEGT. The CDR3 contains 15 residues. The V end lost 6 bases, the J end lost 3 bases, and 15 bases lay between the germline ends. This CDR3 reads CASSQPRHVNQPQHF. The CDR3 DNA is TGTGCCAGCAGCCAACCGAGACACGTCAATCAGCCCCAGCATTTT.

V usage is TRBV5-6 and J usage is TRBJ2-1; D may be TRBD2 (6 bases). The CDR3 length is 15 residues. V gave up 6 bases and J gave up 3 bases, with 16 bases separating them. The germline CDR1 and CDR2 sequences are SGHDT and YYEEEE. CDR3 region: CASTSRTGVYNEQFF. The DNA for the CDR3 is TGTGCCAGCACGTCACGTACGGGAGTCTACAATGAGCAGTTCTTC. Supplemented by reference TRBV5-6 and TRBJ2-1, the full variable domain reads DAGVTQSPTHLIKTRGQQVTLRCSPKSGHDTVSWYQQALGQGPQFIFQYYEEEERQRGNFPDRFSGHQFPNYSSELNVNALLLGDSALYLCASTSRTGVYNEQFFGPGTRLTVL.

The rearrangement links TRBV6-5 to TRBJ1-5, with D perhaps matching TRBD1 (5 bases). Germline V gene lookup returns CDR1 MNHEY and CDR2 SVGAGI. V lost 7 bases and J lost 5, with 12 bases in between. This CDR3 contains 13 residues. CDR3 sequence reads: CASTKGPYQPQHF. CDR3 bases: TGTGCCAGCACCAAGGGGCCATATCAGCCCCAGCATTTT.

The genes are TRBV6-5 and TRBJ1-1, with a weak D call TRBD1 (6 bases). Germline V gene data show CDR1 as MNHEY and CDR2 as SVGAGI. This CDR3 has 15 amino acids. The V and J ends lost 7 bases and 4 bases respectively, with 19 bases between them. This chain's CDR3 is CASTRAGVMGTEAFF. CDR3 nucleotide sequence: TGTGCCAGCACCAGGGCAGGGGTTATGGGCACTGAAGCTTTCTTT.

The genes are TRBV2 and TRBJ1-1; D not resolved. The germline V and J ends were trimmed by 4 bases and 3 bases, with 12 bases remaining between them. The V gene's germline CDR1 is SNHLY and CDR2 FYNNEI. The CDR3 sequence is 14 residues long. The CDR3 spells CASSVSPMDTEAFF. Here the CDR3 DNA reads TGTGCCAGCAGTGTTAGTCCGATGGACACTGAAGCTTTCTTT.

CDR3 sequence reads: CASSAGLAGPREQFF. The CDR3, as DNA: TGTGCCAGCAGTGCGGGACTAGCGGGGCCTCGGGAGCAGTTCTTC. The chain links TRBV2 to TRBJ2-1, with 13 bases fitting TRBD2. With 4 bases clipped from V and 10 bases from J, the junction kept 7 bases outside the gene matches. From germline, CDR1 is SNHLY and CDR2 FYNNEI. The CDR3 is made up of 15 amino acids.

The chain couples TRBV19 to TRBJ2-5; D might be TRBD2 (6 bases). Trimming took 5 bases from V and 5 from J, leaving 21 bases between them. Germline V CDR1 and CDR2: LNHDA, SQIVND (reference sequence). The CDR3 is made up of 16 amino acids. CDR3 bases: TGTGCCAGTAGTGTAAGTGGGAGAACTAGCCCGGAGACCCAGTACTTC. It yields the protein CASSVSGRTSPETQYF.

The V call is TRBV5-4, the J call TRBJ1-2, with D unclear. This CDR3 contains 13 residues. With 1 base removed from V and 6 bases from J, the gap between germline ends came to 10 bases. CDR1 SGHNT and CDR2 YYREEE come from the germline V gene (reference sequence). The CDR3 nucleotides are TGTGCCAGCAGCTTGAACTTTCGGGATGGCTACACCTTC. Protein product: CASSLNFRDGYTF.

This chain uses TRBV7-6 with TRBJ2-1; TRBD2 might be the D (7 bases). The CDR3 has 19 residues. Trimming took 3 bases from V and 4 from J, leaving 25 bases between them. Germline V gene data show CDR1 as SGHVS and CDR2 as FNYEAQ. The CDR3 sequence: CASSFWGDRGARVYNEQFF. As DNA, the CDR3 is TGTGCCAGCAGCTTTTGGGGGGACCGGGGGGCGCGAGTATACAATGAGCAGTTCTTC.

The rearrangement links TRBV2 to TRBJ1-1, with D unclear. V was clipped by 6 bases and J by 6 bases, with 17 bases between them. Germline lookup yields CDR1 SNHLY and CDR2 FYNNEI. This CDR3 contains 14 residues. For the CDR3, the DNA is TGTGCCAGCAGCGTTCCGGGAACGCCGGCTGAAGCTTTCTTT. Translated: CASSVPGTPAEAFF.

The CDR3 reads CASSLVGPTGGYEQYF. DNA of the CDR3: TGTGCCAGCAGTTTAGTAGGGCCGACAGGGGGCTACGAGCAGTACTTC. The chain couples TRBV28 to TRBJ2-7; 9 bases align to TRBD1. After removal of 2 bases from V and 3 bases from J, the junction contained 8 bases not matched to a gene. The CDR3 has 16 amino acids. Germline V gives CDR1 MDHEN, CDR2 SYDVKM. Combining the CDR3 with reference TRBV28 and TRBJ2-7 gives the whole variable domain DVKVTQSSRYLVKRTGEKVFLECVQDMDHENMFWYRQDPGLGLRLIYFSYDVKMKEKGDIPEGYSVSREKKERFSLILESASTNQTSMYLCASSLVGPTGGYEQYFGPGTRLTVT.

CDR3 coding DNA: TGTGCCAGCAGCTTGCCAACGATACAGAGACCGAACACCGGGGAGCTGTTTTTT. It is translated as CASSLPTIQRPNTGELFF. The V call is TRBV5-6, the J call TRBJ2-2; D remains unclear. Germline-derived CDR1 and CDR2 are SGHDT and YYEEEE. The ends were cut back, 1 base at V and 0 bases at J, with 16 bases in the middle. This CDR3 region has 18 residues.

The CDR3 coding sequence is TGTGCCAGCACCGACAATGAGCAGTTCTTC. Translated, it gives CASTDNEQFF. The chain links TRBV7-3 to TRBJ2-1; unclear D gene. The V gene lost 7 bases and the J gene lost 5 bases, with 3 bases spanning the gap. Germline V gene sequence: CDR1 SGHTA, CDR2 FQGTGA. The CDR3 covers 10 residues.

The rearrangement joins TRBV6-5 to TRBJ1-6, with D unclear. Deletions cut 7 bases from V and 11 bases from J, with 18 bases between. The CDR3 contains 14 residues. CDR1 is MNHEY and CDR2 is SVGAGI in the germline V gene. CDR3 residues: CASTIRPMEAPLHF. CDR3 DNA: TGTGCCAGCACTATACGACCGATGGAGGCACCCCTCCACTTT.

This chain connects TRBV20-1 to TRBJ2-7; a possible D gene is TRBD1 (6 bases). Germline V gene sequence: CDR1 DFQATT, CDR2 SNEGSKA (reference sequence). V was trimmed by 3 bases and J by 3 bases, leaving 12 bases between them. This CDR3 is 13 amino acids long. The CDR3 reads CSASLGASYEQYF. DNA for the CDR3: TGCAGTGCTAGTCTGGGGGCGAGCTACGAGCAGTACTTC.

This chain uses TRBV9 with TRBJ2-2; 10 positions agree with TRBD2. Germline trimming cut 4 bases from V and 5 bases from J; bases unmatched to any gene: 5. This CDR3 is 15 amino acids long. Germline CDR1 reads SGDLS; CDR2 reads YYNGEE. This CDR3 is CASSPPSGSTGELFF. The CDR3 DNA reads TGTGCCAGCAGCCCCCCTAGCGGGAGTACCGGGGAGCTGTTTTTT.

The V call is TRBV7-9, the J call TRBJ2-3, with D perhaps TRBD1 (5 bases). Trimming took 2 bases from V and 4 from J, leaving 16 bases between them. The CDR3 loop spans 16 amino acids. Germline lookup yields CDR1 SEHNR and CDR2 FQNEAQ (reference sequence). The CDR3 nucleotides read TGTGCCAGCAGCTTACTGATCTGGGGCCTCGCAGATACGCAGTATTTT. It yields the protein CASSLLIWGLADTQYF.

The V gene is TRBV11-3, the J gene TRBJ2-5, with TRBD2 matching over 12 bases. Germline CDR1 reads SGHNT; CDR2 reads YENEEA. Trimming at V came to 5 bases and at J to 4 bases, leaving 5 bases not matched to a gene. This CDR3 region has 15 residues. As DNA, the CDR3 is TGTGCCAGCAGCAGTACTAGCGGGAGGTTAGAGACCCAGTACTTC. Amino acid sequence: CASSSTSGRLETQYF.

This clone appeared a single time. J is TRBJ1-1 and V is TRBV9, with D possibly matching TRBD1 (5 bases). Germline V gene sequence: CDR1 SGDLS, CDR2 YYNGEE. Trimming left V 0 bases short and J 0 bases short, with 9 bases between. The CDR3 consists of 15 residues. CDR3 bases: TGTGCCAGCAGCGTAGGTTGGGGCCTGAACACTGAAGCTTTCTTT. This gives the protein CASSVGWGLNTEAFF.

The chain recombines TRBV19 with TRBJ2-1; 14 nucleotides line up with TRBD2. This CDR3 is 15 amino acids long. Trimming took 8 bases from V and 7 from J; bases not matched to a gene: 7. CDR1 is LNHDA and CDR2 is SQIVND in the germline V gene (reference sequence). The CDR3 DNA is TGTGCCAGTCGCCCGACTAGCGGGAGGGGAAATGAGCAGTTCTTC. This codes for CASRPTSGRGNEQFF.

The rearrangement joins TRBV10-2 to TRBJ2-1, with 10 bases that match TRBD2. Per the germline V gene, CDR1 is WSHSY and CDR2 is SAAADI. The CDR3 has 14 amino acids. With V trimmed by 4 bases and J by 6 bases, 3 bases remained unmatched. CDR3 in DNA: TGCGCCAGCAGTGTTGCTAGCGGGAGCAATGAGCAGTTCTTC. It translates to CASSVASGSNEQFF.